The clone carrying this T cell receptor (beta chain) was detected ten times or more. Its antigen remains unidentified. Through Arm-PCR of CDR3 regions and iRepertoire HTBI primers, TCR beta libraries were built. MiXCR, run by TCRdb on the multiplex PCR reads, gives a single entry per CDR3 protein. This table holds 500,000 or so distinct CDR3 sequences, 12% to 15% found once. As for time point: newly diagnosed GD, antithyroid drugs for less than 3 months. The TCR library was made from RNA extracted from PBMCs. American Thyroid Association guidelines served as the basis for diagnosing Graves' disease. The source of the sample is a study of regulatory T cells in long-lasting Graves disease. General study points: A greater number of public clonotypes (roughly 2,800) was shared by persistent patients than by new patients (approximately 910).

With 1 base removed from V and 8 bases from J, the gap between germline ends came to 5 bases. The germline CDR1 and CDR2 sequences are MDHEN and SYDVKM. This CDR3 region has 12 residues. These sequences were also reported in another study, on T cells in Graves' hyperthyroidism and ophthalmopathy. In that study: First-round RT-PCR of the TCR CDR3 relied on the HTBI primer set.

The sequence derives from a woman aged 50 to 65 with Graves disease. This specimen consisted of peripheral blood mononuclear cells (PBMCs), obtained at new diagnosis, from a patient treated with antithyroid drugs. This chain joins TRBV28 and TRBJ1-4; D is unclear. In nucleotides, the CDR3 is TGTGCCAGCAGTTTATTTACCGAAAAACTGTTTTTT. This gives the protein CASSLFTEKLFF.